Listed below are T cell receptor beta chains from one sample, sequenced in a study of early T cells in non-severe SARS-CoV-2 infection. MiXCR, run by TCRdb on the 5' RACE reads, gives a single entry per CDR3 protein. The data hold about 64,000 distinct CDR3 sequences, with 10% to 15% observed a single time. This specimen consisted of whole blood, obtained at baseline. The origin of the receptors is an adult who was a healthcare worker with PCR-confirmed SARS-CoV-2 infection or an uninfected control (not recorded which). Each CDR3 is given with its conserved first and last residue. The order of the fields is V gene, CDR3 protein.

TRBV6-6 | CASTSARASNEQFF
TRBV10-1 | CASSCYLYEQYF
TRBV20-1 | CSARVALEQYF
TRBV5-4 | CASSVGLVYNEQFF
TRBV5-6 | CASSLAGGVTEAFF
TRBV11-2 | CASSLLSGMYQETQYF
TRBV19 | CASSDRASGSCEQYF
TRBV7-9 | CASRPPTVEEETQYF
TRBV7-9 | CASSSSFREAFF
TRBV5-1 | CASSPAGDIETQYF
TRBV11-2 | CASSLDFYLASGSRNNEQFF
TRBV24-1 | CATSDPGQYQETQYF
TRBV29-1 | CSAQGLNTEAFF
TRBV6-5 | CASSPYRDTQYF
TRBV4-3 | CASSQAGLAGYNEQFF
TRBV7-2 | CASSLEYGDTQYF
TRBV28 | CASTSTYGYTF
TRBV3-1 | CASSRQGGQPQHF
TRBV28 | CASSPQGLAGGEQYF
TRBV11-2 | CASSLVQFNEKLFF
TRBV6-2/TRBV6-3 | CASSYNSGEVDTQYF
TRBV6-2/TRBV6-3 | CASSYGTDPNEQFF
TRBV29-1 | CSAVRSGSYNEQFF
TRBV5-6 | CASSAWGQVPAQYF
TRBV28 | CASSLPSGKGNIQYF
TRBV12-3/TRBV12-4 | CASSFAGSPLHF
TRBV7-9 | CASSPRGIGSSYNEQFF
TRBV12-3/TRBV12-4 | CASSNYRGRGTEAFF
TRBV11-2 | CASSWRSGGSSTGELFF
TRBV28 | CASSFQSGTIQETQYF
TRBV5-5 | CASSLGGGGETDTQYF
TRBV20-1 | CSARGLASDTQYF
TRBV27 | CASSSGTYEQYF
TRBV27 | CASSFKGSESPLHF
TRBV28 | CASSLVPPHQGYNEQFF
TRBV5-5 | CASSPAGRAPYNSPLHF
TRBV19 | CASSISGAHTEAFF
TRBV27 | CASSSLPGSGVLGEQFF
TRBV28 | CASSTRQGRNSPLHF
TRBV30 | CAWSYGETQYF
TRBV11-2 | CASSLRVGANEQYF
TRBV7-2 | CASSFNLQETQYF
TRBV7-2 | CASSSRDATNEKLFF
TRBV6-2/TRBV6-3 | CASKGAGEHTDTQYF
TRBV19 | CASTVPGTYGYTF
TRBV20-1 | CSARRLIDTQYF
TRBV29-1 | CSVVGQEYEQYF
TRBV28 | CASGLGGANTGELFF
TRBV10-3 | CAISAGGQPQHF
TRBV20-1 | CSARRPSINTEAFF
TRBV6-5 | CASSKTGGRNQPQHF